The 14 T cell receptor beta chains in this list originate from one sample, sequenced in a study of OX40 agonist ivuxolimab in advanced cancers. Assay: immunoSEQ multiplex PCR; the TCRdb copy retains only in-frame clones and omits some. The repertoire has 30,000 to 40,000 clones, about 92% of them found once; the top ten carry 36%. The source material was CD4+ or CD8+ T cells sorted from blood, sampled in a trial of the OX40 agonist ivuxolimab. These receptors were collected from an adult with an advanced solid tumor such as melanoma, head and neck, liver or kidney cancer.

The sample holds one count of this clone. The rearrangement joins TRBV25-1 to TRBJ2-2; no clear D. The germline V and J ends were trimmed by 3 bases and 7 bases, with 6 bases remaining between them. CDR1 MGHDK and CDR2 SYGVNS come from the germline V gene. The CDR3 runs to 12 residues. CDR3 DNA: TGTGCCAGCAGTGATCTGAGCGGGGAGCTGTTTTTT. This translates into CASSDLSGELFF.

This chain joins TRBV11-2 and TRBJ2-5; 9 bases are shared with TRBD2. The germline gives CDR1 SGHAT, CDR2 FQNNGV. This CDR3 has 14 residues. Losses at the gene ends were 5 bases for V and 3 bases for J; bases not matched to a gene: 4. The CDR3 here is CASSLIAGEETQYF. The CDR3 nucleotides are TGTGCCAGCAGCCTCATAGCGGGAGAAGAGACCCAGTACTTC.

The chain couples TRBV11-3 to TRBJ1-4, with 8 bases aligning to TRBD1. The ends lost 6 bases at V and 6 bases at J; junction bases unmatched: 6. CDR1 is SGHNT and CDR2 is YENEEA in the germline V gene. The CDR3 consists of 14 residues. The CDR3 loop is CASRLGQGYEKLFF. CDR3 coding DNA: TGTGCCAGCAGACTCGGACAGGGATATGAAAAACTGTTTTTT.

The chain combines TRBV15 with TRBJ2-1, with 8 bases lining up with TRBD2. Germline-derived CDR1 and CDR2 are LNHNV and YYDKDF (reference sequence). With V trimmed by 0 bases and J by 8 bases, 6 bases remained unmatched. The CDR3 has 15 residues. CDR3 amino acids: CATSREGSGSDEQFF. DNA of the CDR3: TGTGCCACCAGCAGAGAGGGGAGCGGGAGTGATGAGCAGTTCTTC.

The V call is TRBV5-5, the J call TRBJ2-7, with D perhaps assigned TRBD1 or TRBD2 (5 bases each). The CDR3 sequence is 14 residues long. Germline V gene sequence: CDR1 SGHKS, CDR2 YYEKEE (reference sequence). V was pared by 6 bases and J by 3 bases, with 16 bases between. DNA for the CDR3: TGTGCCAGCATCTCAGGGACCCAGGACTACGAGCAGTACTTC. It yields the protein CASISGTQDYEQYF.

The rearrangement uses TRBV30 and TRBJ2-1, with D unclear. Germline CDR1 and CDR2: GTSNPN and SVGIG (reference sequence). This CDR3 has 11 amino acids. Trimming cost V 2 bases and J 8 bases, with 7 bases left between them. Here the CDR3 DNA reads TGTGCCTGGAGTCCCTTCGATGAGCAGTTCTTC. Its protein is CAWSPFDEQFF.

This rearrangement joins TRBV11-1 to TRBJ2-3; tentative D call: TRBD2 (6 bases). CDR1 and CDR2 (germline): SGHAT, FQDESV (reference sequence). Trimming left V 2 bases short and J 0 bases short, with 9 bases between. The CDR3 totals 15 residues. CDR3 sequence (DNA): TGTGCCAGCAGCTTAACGGGACTTAGCACAGATACGCAGTATTTT. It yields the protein CASSLTGLSTDTQYF.

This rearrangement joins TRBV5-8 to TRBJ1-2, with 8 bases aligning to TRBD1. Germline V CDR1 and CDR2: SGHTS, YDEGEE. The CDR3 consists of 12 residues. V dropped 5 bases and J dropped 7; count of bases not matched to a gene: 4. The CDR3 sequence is CASRPDRAGYTF. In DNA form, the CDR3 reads TGTGCCAGCAGACCGGACAGGGCTGGCTACACCTTC.

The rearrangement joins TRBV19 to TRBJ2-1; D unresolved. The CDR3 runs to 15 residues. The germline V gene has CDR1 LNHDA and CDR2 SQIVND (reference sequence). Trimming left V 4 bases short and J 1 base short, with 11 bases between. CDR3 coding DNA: TGTGCCAGTAGTACTCCCTCGCGGTCCTACAATGAGCAGTTCTTC. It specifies CASSTPSRSYNEQFF.

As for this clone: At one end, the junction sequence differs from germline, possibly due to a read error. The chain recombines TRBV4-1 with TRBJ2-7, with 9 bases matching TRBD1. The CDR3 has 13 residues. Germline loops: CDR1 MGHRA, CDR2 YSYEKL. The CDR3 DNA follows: TGCGCCAGCAGCCTAACCGGGACAGGGTCTCCGTTCTTC. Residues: CASSLTGTGSPFF.

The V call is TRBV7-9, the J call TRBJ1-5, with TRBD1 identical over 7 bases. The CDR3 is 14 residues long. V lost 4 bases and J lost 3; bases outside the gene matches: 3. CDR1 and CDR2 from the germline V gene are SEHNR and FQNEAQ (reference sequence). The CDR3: CASSSTGDNQPQHF. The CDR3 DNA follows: TGTGCCAGCAGCTCAACAGGGGACAATCAGCCCCAGCATTTT.

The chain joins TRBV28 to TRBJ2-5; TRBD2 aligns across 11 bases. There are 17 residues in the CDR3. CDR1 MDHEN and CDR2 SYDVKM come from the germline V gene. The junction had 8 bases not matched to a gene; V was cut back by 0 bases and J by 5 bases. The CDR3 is CASSLWTSGTAQETQYF. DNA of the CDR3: TGTGCCAGCAGTTTATGGACTAGCGGGACCGCACAGGAGACCCAGTACTTC.

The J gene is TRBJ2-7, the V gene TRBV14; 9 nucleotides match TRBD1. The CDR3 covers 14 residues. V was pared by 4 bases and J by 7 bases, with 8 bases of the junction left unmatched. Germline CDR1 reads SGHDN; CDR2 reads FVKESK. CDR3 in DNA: TGTGCCAGCAGCCCGGGACAGGGCAGAGGGGAGCAGTACTTC. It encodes CASSPGQGRGEQYF.

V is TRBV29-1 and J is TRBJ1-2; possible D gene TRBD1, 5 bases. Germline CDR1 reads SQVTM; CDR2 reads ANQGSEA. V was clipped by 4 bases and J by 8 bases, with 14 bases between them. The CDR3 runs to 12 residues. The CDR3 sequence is CSVVQGPGGYTF. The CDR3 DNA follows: TGCAGCGTTGTCCAGGGCCCGGGAGGCTACACCTTC.